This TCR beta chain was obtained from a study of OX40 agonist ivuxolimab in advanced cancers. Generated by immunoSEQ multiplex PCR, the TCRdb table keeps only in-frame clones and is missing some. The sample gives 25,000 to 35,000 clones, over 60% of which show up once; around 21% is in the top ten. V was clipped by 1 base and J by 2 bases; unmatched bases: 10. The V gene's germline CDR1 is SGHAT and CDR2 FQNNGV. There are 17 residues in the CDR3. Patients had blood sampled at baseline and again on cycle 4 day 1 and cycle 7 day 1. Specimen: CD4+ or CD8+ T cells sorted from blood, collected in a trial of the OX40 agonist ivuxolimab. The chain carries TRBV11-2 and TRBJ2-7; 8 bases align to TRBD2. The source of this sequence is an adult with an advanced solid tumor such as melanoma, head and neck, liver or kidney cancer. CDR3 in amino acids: CASSLGPAGGRPYEQYF. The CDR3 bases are TGTGCCAGCAGCTTAGGGCCCGCGGGGGGACGACCCTACGAGCAGTACTTC.